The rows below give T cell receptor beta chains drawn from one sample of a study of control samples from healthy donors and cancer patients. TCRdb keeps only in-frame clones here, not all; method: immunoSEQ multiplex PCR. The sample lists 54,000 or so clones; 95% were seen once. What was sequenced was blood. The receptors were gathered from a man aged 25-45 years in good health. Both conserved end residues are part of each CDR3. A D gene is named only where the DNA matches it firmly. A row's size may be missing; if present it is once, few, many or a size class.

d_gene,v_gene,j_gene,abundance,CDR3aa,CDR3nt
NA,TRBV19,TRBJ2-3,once,CASSPGTTDTQYF,TGTGCCAGTAGTCCGGGGACCACAGATACGCAGTATTTT
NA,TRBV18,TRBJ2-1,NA,CASSPTREEQFF,TGTGCCAGCTCACCAACTAGGGAAGAGCAGTTCTTC
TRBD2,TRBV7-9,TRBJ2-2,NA,CASSHLGGGRAPHTGELFF,TGTGCCAGCAGCCACTTAGGTGGCGGGAGGGCCCCGCACACCGGGGAGCTGTTTTTT
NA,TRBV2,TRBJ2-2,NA,CASSEQGLGTGELFF,TGTGCCAGCAGTGAACAGGGGCTGGGCACCGGGGAGCTGTTTTTT
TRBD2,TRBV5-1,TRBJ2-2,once,CASSLVSGPNTGELFF,TGCGCCAGCAGCTTGGTTAGCGGGCCAAACACCGGGGAGCTGTTTTTT
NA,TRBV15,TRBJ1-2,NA,CATSRDPGRGIGYTF,TGTGCCACCAGCAGAGATCCCGGCAGGGGAATCGGCTACACCTTC
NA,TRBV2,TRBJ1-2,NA,CASSETEDYGYTF,TGTGCCAGCAGTGAGACTGAGGACTATGGCTACACCTTC
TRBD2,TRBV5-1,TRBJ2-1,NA,CASSLQPGEGEQFF,TGCGCCAGCAGCTTGCAGCCGGGGGAGGGTGAGCAGTTCTTC
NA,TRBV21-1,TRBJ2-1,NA,CASRTQTGNLEFF,TGTGCCAGCCGAACCCAGACAGGGAACCTTGAGTTCTTC
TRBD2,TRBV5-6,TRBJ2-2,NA,CASSIIGTSGYTGELFF,TGTGCCAGCAGCATCATAGGGACTAGCGGTTACACCGGGGAGCTGTTTTTT
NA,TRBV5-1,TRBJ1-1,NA,CASSLLEFQGMNTEAFF,TGCGCCAGCAGCTTGTTAGAGTTCCAGGGGATGAACACTGAAGCTTTCTTT